The 18 T cell receptor beta chains presented below share a single source sample, sequenced in a study of shared clonotypes between healthy human individuals. CD8 cells classed as naive were CD45RO-negative and positively selected for CCR7, excluding terminally differentiated effector memory CD45RA+ cells. The repertoire was sequenced with immunoSEQ multiplex PCR; TCRdb's copy has only in-frame clones and lacks some. The table has about 1.9 million clones, just over 90% seen once. Sequencing input: naive CD8+ T cells from PBMCs. The receptors were gathered from a man between 18 and 29 years old in good health. Some clones in this sample may be carry-over from other donors' samples.

The chain employs TRBV19 and TRBJ2-2; D is perhaps TRBD1 (5 bases). The CDR3 extends over 14 amino acids. CDR1 and CDR2 from the germline V gene are LNHDA and SQIVND (reference sequence). V dropped 9 bases and J dropped 2 bases, with 13 bases sitting between them. CDR3 protein: CASLSRVNTGELFF. The CDR3, as DNA: TGTGCCAGCCTATCCAGGGTAAACACCGGGGAGCTGTTTTTT.

The gene calls are TRBV7-6 and TRBJ2-5; no reliable D call. V lost 2 bases and J 2 bases, leaving 9 bases between the germline ends. CDR1 and CDR2 from the germline V gene are SGHVS and FNYEAQ. The CDR3 covers 14 residues. The CDR3 region has the DNA TGTGCCAGCAGCTTACTAACAGATCAAGAGACCCAGTACTTC. Translation: CASSLLTDQETQYF.

This clone appeared once. The genes are TRBV5-1 and TRBJ1-1, with D possibly matching TRBD1 (5 bases). Trimming removed 0 bases at V and 4 bases at J, with 13 bases between. The CDR3 runs 15 residues. Germline CDR1 and CDR2: SGHRS and YFSETQ. CDR3 nucleotide sequence: TGCGCCAGCAGCTTGGCGCGGGTAAGGGGCACTGAAGCTTTCTTT. It encodes CASSLARVRGTEAFF.

This sequence joins TRBV9 and TRBJ2-2; D is unclear. The V end was cut by 0 bases, the J end by 6 bases, with 9 bases between. CDR3 size: 14 residues. CDR1 is SGDLS, CDR2 YYNGEE, per germline. CDR3 coding DNA: TGTGCCAGCAGCGTAGGGGGATTGCCCGGGGAGCTGTTTTTT. Protein sequence: CASSVGGLPGELFF.

As to this clone: This sample includes further DNA sequences coding for the same CDR3. This chain uses TRBV7-2 with TRBJ2-5; TRBD2 might be the D (5 bases). The CDR3 is 12 residues long. Trimming cost V 5 bases and J 3 bases, with 7 bases left between them. Germline CDR1 SGHTA, CDR2 FQGNSA. In DNA form, the CDR3 reads TGTGCCAGCAGCCCGCGGGAAGAGACCCAGTACTTC. Its translation is CASSPREETQYF.

The chain carries TRBV27 and TRBJ1-2; 7 positions match TRBD1. Germline loops: CDR1 MNHEY, CDR2 SMNVEV (reference sequence). Germline trimming cut 5 bases from V and 5 bases from J; bases unmatched to any gene: 8. This CDR3 is 14 amino acids long. DNA for the CDR3: TGTGCCAGCAGTAACACAGGGGAGCGGTATGGCTACACCTTC. Translation gives CASSNTGERYGYTF.

The chain employs TRBV7-9 and TRBJ2-1, with a tentative D call TRBD1 (5 bases). CDR3 length: 16 residues. The V end lost 5 bases, the J end lost 5 bases, and 19 bases lay between the germline ends. Germline V gene sequence: CDR1 SEHNR, CDR2 FQNEAQ (reference sequence). CDR3 protein: CASSVFTPGSHNEQFF. CDR3 nucleotides: TGTGCCAGCAGCGTCTTTACCCCAGGGTCCCACAATGAGCAGTTCTTC.

The gene calls are TRBV27 and TRBJ2-2; TRBD1 aligns across 10 bases. V was clipped by 4 bases and J by 5 bases; unmatched bases: 10. In germline, CDR1 is MNHEY, CDR2 SMNVEV (reference sequence). This CDR3 spans 17 amino acids. CDR3 DNA sequence: TGTGCCAGCAGTTCTCGACAGGGGGCGGCTAGGACCGGGGAGCTGTTTTTT. This translates into CASSSRQGAARTGELFF.

The V gene is TRBV27, the J gene TRBJ2-1; possible D gene TRBD1, 6 bases. V lost 5 bases and J lost 6, with 20 bases in between. Germline V gene data show CDR1 as MNHEY and CDR2 as SMNVEV (reference sequence). The CDR3 is 16 residues long. As DNA, the CDR3 is TGTGCCAGCAGTCGCAGGGGTCCCAGCCCGATCAATGAGCAGTTCTTC. This gives the protein CASSRRGPSPINEQFF.

The chain links TRBV5-4 to TRBJ1-3; no clear D gene. The germline V and J ends were trimmed by 0 bases and 0 bases, with 16 bases remaining between them. CDR3 length: 18 amino acids. The V gene's germline CDR1 is SGHNT and CDR2 YYREEE (reference sequence). CDR3 amino acids: CASSLDGLGRPSGNTIYF. The CDR3 nucleotides are TGTGCCAGCAGCTTGGACGGGCTAGGCAGGCCCTCTGGAAACACCATATATTTT.

The chain carries TRBV4-3 and TRBJ2-1; D is perhaps TRBD2 (5 bases). The V end lost 3 bases, the J end lost 8 bases, and 11 bases lay between the germline ends. The CDR3 has 13 amino acids. The germline gives CDR1 LGHNA, CDR2 YSLEER. The CDR3 here is CASSHSEGHEQFF. The CDR3 nucleotides are TGCGCCAGCAGCCACTCAGAGGGCCATGAGCAGTTCTTC.

V usage is TRBV7-8 and J usage is TRBJ2-1; 13 bases are shared with TRBD2. The CDR3 totals 17 residues. The junction had 8 bases not matched to a gene; V was cut back by 0 bases and J by 9 bases. Germline V CDR1 and CDR2: SGHVS, FQNEAQ. The CDR3 loop is CASSLAGTSGTRGEQFF. DNA for the CDR3: TGTGCCAGCAGCTTAGCCGGGACTAGCGGGACCCGCGGTGAGCAGTTCTTC.

The chain recombines TRBV9 with TRBJ2-2, with D possibly matching TRBD1 (6 bases). The CDR3 has 18 residues. Germline CDR1 SGDLS, CDR2 YYNGEE. V was pared by 3 bases and J by 1 base, with 19 bases between. The CDR3 reads CASSERGLLGLNTGELFF. In nucleotides, the CDR3 is TGTGCCAGCAGCGAGAGGGGGTTATTAGGTCTGAACACCGGGGAGCTGTTTTTT.

Concerning this clone itself: Additional DNA sequences in this sample encode the identical CDR3. This sequence joins TRBV28 and TRBJ1-1; D is unclear. V was clipped by 2 bases and J by 4 bases, with 8 bases between them. CDR3 length: 13 amino acids. The germline gives CDR1 MDHEN, CDR2 SYDVKM. CDR3 region: CASSLIGSTEAFF. As DNA, the CDR3 is TGTGCCAGCAGTTTAATCGGGAGCACTGAAGCTTTCTTT.

This clone was counted once. The chain is built from TRBV6-1 and TRBJ2-7; D unclear. CDR3 size: 14 residues. CDR1 and CDR2 (germline): MNHNS, SASEGT. The ends were cut back, 2 bases at V and 3 bases at J, with 11 bases in the middle. CDR3 coding DNA: TGTGCCAGCAGTGAATTTGGTGTAAACTACGAGCAGTACTTC. Translated: CASSEFGVNYEQYF.

The V gene is TRBV19, the J gene TRBJ2-2; D is tentatively TRBD1 or TRBD2 (6 bases each). V lost 7 bases and J 7 bases, leaving 13 bases between the germline ends. The CDR3 spans 13 residues. Germline V CDR1 and CDR2: LNHDA, SQIVND (reference sequence). The CDR3 nucleotides are TGTGCCAGTACCCCTCGGGGGCGCGGGGAGCTGTTTTTT. Its protein product is CASTPRGRGELFF.

This sequence joins TRBV7-9 and TRBJ2-5, with D unresolved. Germline V gives CDR1 SEHNR, CDR2 FQNEAQ (reference sequence). The CDR3 is made up of 14 amino acids. V lost 5 bases, J lost 2 bases, and 12 bases lay in between. The CDR3 bases are TGTGCCAGCAGCCCTGACACCAGACAAGAGACCCAGTACTTC. Its translation is CASSPDTRQETQYF.

To note about this clone: Other nucleotide sequences in the sample specify the same CDR3. CDR3 DNA: TGTGCCAGCAGTTTCGACAGGGTTGGTGAAAAACTGTTTTTT. Translated, it gives CASSFDRVGEKLFF. The chain has TRBV27 and TRBJ1-4; 7 nucleotides line up with TRBD1. The CDR3 has 14 amino acids. Germline CDR1 reads MNHEY; CDR2 reads SMNVEV (reference sequence). V shed 3 bases, J shed 7 bases, and the junction held 5 bases outside the gene matches.